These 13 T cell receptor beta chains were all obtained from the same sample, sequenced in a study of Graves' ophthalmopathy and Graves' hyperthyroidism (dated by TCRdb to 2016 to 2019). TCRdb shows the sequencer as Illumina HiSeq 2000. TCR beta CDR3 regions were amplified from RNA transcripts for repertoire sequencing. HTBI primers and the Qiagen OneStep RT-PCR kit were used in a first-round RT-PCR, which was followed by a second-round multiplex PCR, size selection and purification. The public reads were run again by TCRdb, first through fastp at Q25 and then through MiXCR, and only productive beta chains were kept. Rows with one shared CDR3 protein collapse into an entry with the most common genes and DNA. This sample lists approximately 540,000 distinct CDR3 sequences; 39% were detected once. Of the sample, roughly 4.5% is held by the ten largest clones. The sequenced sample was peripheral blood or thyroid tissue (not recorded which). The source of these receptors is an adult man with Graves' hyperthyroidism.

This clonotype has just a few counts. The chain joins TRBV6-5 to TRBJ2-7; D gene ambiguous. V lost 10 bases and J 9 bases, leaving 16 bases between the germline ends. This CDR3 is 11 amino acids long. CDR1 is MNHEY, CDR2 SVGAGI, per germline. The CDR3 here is CATNSPAGQYF. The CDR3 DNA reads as TGTGCCACCAATTCCCCCGCCGGGCAGTACTTC.

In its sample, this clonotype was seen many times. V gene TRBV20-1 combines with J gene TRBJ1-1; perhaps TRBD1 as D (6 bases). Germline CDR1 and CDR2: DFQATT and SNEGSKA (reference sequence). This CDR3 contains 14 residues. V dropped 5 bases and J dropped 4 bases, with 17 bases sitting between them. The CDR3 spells CSALTGRSGTEAFF. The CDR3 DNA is TGCAGTGCTTTAACAGGGAGGAGTGGCACTGAAGCTTTCTTT.

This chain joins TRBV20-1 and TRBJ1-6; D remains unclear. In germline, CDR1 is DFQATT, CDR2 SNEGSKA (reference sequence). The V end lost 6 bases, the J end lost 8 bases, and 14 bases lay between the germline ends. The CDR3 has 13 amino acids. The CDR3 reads CSAKAAGDSPLHF. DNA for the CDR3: TGCAGTGCCAAGGCTGCCGGAGATTCACCCCTCCACTTT.

CDR3: CAISRTSGNNEQFF. CDR3 nucleotide sequence: TGTGCCATCAGCCGGACTAGCGGCAACAATGAGCAGTTCTTC. The chain uses TRBV10-3 and TRBJ2-7; 10 bases map to TRBD2. The J call may be wrong; the DNA end is better matched by TRBJ2-1. This CDR3 has 14 residues. The germline gives CDR1 ENHRY, CDR2 SYGVKD.

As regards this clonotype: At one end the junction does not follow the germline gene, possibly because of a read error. The CDR3 nucleotides read TGTGCCAGCGGCTTTTTGGGGTGGAACACCGGGGAGCTGTTTTTT. Its translation: CASGFLGWNTGELFF. The chain links TRBV11-1 to TRBJ2-2; D unclear. The CDR3 extends over 15 amino acids. Germline assignment: CDR1 SGHAT and CDR2 FQDESV (reference sequence).

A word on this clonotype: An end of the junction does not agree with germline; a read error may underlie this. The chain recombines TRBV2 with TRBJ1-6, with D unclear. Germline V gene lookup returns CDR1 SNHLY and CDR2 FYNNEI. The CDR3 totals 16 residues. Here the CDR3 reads CASSVPYRRGPSPPHF. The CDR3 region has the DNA TGTGCCAGCAGTGTACCATATCGGCGTGGGCCATCACCCCCCCACTTT.

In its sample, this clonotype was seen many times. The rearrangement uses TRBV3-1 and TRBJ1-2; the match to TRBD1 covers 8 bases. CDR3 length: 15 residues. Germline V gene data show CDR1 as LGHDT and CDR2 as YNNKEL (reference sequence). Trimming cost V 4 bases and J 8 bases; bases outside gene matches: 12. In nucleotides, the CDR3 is TGTGCCAGCAGCCGCGGCAGGGGGCAGCAGGGGGGCTACACCTTC. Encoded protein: CASSRGRGQQGGYTF.

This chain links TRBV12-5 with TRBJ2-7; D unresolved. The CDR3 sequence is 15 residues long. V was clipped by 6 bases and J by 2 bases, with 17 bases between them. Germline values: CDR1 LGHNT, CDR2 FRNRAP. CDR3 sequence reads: CASGHPRQAPYEQYF. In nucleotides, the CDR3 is TGTGCTAGTGGCCACCCGCGCCAGGCCCCCTACGAGCAGTACTTC.

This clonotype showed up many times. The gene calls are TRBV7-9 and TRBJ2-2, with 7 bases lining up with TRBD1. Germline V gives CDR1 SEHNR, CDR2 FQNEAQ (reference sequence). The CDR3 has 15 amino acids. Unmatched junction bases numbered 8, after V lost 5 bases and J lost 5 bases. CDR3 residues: CASSQQGQITGELFF. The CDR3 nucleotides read TGTGCCAGCAGCCAACAGGGACAGATTACCGGGGAGCTGTTTTTT.

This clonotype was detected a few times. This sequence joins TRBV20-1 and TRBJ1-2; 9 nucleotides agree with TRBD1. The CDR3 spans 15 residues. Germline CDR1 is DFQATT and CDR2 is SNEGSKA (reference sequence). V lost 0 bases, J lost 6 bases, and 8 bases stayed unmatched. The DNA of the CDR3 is TGCAGTGCTAGAGATACCTCGGACAGGGGTCATGGCTACACCTTC. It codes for CSARDTSDRGHGYTF.

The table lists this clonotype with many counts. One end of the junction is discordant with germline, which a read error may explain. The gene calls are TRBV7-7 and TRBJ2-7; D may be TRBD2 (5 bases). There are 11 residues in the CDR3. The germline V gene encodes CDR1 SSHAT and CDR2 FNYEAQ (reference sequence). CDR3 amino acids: CASRKGGPPYF. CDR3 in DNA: TGTGCTAGCAGAAAAGGCGGGCCTCCGTACTTC.

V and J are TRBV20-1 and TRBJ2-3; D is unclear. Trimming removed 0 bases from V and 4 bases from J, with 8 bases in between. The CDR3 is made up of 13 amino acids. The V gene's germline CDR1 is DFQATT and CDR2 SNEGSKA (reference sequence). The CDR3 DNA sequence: TGCAGTGCTAGAGAAAGCGACCCAGATACGCAGTATTTT. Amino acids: CSARESDPDTQYF.

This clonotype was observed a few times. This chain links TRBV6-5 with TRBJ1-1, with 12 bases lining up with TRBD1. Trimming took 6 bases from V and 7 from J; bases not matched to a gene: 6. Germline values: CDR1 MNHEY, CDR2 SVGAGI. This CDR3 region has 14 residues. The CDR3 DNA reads TGTGCCAGCAGGGGGGACAGGGGGCAGATTGAAGCTTTCTTT. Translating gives CASRGDRGQIEAFF.